A selection of T cell receptor beta chains follows, all from one sample in a study of shared T cell receptors in the human thymus. Sequencing was performed with immunoSEQ multiplex PCR; in TCRdb, only in-frame clones are kept and a portion is missing. The top ten hold around 0.035% of the sample, which has 65,000 to 70,000 clones, about 95% seen once. Sequencing was done on a sample of thymocytes. Receptors were obtained from a human donor. CDR3s include the opening cysteine and the closing phenylalanine or tryptophan. Fields, in order: D gene, V gene, clone size, J gene, CDR3 protein, CDR3 DNA. D genes are given only for firm matches. Size is stated for part of the rows, as once, few or many counts, or as a class when the clone is expanded.

>-|TRBV4-2|-|TRBJ2-5
CASSQVGVQETQYF
TGTGCCAGCAGCCAAGTCGGAGTCCAAGAGACCCAGTACTTC
>-|TRBV12-5|-|TRBJ2-7
CASGFPMTENSYEQYF
TGTGCTAGTGGTTTCCCAATGACAGAAAATTCCTACGAGCAGTACTTC
>TRBD2|TRBV10-1|-|TRBJ2-7
CASSGTSGSYEQYF
TGCGCCAGCAGCGGGACTAGCGGATCCTACGAGCAGTACTTC
>TRBD1|TRBV5-6|-|TRBJ1-1
CASSAHREQGGSQPEAFF
TGTGCCAGCAGCGCCCATCGAGAACAGGGGGGGAGTCAGCCCGAAGCTTTCTTT
>-|TRBV15|-|TRBJ2-1
CATSRAGVDNEQFF
TGTGCCACCAGCAGAGCGGGGGTGGACAATGAGCAGTTCTTC
>-|TRBV6-5|-|TRBJ1-5
CASSPLGSGHQPQHF
TGTGCCAGCAGTCCCCTTGGATCAGGACATCAGCCCCAGCATTTT
>TRBD1|TRBV6-1|-|TRBJ2-7
CASSQGQGLAFGSEQYF
TGTGCCAGCAGTCAAGGACAGGGGTTAGCCTTTGGTAGCGAGCAGTACTTC
>-|TRBV27|-|TRBJ1-5
CASSLGGDQPQHF
TGTGCCAGCAGTTTGGGGGGGGATCAGCCCCAGCATTTT
>TRBD1|TRBV15|-|TRBJ2-7
CATSNDRGLYEQYF
TGTGCCACCAGTAATGACAGGGGCCTCTACGAGCAGTACTTC
>-|TRBV29-1|-|TRBJ1-2
CSVEGDTNNYGYTF
TGCAGCGTTGAGGGGGACACGAATAACTATGGCTACACCTTC
>TRBD1|TRBV6-1|-|TRBJ2-3
CASSAAGTAIPSTDTQYF
TGTGCCAGCAGTGCAGCCGGGACAGCCATACCTAGCACAGATACGCAGTATTTT
>-|TRBV5-1|-|TRBJ1-1
CASSLGALGEFDTEAFF
TGCGCCAGCAGCTTGGGTGCATTGGGGGAGTTTGACACTGAAGCTTTCTTT
>TRBD1|TRBV15|-|TRBJ1-4
CATSNGTVATNEKLFF
TGTGCCACCAGCAACGGGACAGTGGCAACTAATGAAAAACTGTTTTTT
>-|TRBV21-1|-|TRBJ1-2
CASTKDRYGYTF
TGTGCCAGCACAAAAGATCGGTATGGCTACACCTTC
>-|TRBV28|-|TRBJ1-2
CASSASRRGYTF
TGTGCCAGCAGTGCGTCCAGAAGAGGCTACACCTTC
>TRBD1|TRBV19|once|TRBJ2-1
CASSKRPGQGLWEQFF
TGTGCCAGTAGTAAGAGACCGGGACAGGGGCTTTGGGAGCAGTTCTTC
>TRBD1|TRBV7-2|-|TRBJ1-5
CASSLGGTGGPHQPQHF
TGTGCCAGCAGCTTAGGGGGGACAGGGGGTCCTCATCAGCCCCAGCATTTT
>TRBD2|TRBV5-1|-|TRBJ2-7
CASSAGTSGVSYEQYF
TGCGCCAGCAGCGCCGGGACTAGCGGCGTTTCCTACGAGCAGTACTTC
>TRBD1|TRBV7-2|-|TRBJ1-2
CASSLALQGAPNYGYTF
TGTGCCAGCAGCTTAGCCTTACAGGGGGCCCCCAACTATGGCTACACCTTC
>-|TRBV14|-|TRBJ2-3
CASSQAPQTDTQYF
TGTGCCAGCAGCCAAGCCCCACAAACAGATACGCAGTATTTT
>TRBD1|TRBV28|-|TRBJ2-2
CASSLDRGPSTGELFF
TGTGCCAGCAGTTTGGACAGGGGTCCCTCCACCGGGGAGCTGTTTTTT
>-|TRBV9|-|TRBJ2-2
CASSHYRTNTGELFF
TGTGCCAGCAGCCACTATAGGACGAACACCGGGGAGCTGTTTTTT
>TRBD1|TRBV11-2|-|TRBJ1-4
CASSSKWGQGFEKLFF
TGTGCCAGCAGCTCAAAATGGGGACAGGGTTTTGAAAAACTGTTTTTT
>TRBD1|TRBV7-8|-|TRBJ2-3
CASRASVILPLGQGYTDTQYF
TGTGCCTCTCGCGCTTCAGTAATACTCCCGTTGGGACAGGGGTACACAGATACGCAGTATTTT
>-|TRBV7-2|-|TRBJ2-1
CASSPWRNEQFF
TGTGCCAGCAGCCCGTGGCGCAATGAGCAGTTCTTC
>-|TRBV6-6|-|TRBJ1-1
CASSYGTTEAFF
TGTGCCAGCAGTTACGGTACCACTGAAGCTTTCTTT
>-|TRBV4-2|-|TRBJ2-1
CASRRRSSYNEQFF
TGTGCCAGCAGAAGGAGGAGCTCCTACAATGAGCAGTTCTTC
>-|TRBV22-1|-|TRBJ2-6
CPGSFSGEQSRANVLTF
TGTCCTGGGAGCTTTTCCGGCGAACAAAGTCGGGCCAACGTCCTGACTTTC
>-|TRBV4-3|-|TRBJ2-4
CASSQLERKNIQYF
TGCGCCAGCAGCCAACTCGAGCGAAAAAACATTCAGTACTTC
>-|TRBV10-3|-|TRBJ2-1
CAIRTDGRGINEQFF
TGTGCCATCAGGACTGATGGCAGGGGAATCAATGAGCAGTTCTTC
>-|TRBV11-2|-|TRBJ2-5
CASSSLGPYSGLQETQYF
TGTGCCAGCAGCTCGTTGGGCCCATACTCCGGGCTCCAAGAGACCCAGTACTTC
>TRBD1|TRBV4-1|-|TRBJ1-1
CASSQPRQGTEAFF
TGCGCCAGCAGCCAACCACGACAGGGCACTGAAGCTTTCTTT
>-|TRBV28|-|TRBJ1-1
CASSQSYIEKNTEAFF
TGTGCCAGCAGTCAGTCCTATATTGAGAAGAACACTGAAGCTTTCTTT
>-|TRBV7-2|-|TRBJ2-3
CASSSRFSGGTQYF
TGTGCCAGCAGCTCTCGTTTCTCAGGAGGTACGCAGTATTTT
>-|TRBV5-4|-|TRBJ1-4
CASSLSFNFWKGEKLFF
TGTGCCAGCAGCTTGTCTTTTAATTTCTGGAAGGGTGAAAAACTGTTTTTT
>-|TRBV7-2|-|TRBJ2-4
CASSLGFWGVNIQYF
TGTGCCAGCAGCTTAGGTTTTTGGGGTGTGAACATTCAGTACTTC
>TRBD1|TRBV4-1|-|TRBJ1-5
CASSYFPRDRRDQPQHF
TGCGCCAGCAGCTACTTTCCCCGGGACAGGCGAGATCAGCCCCAGCATTTT
>TRBD2|TRBV27|-|TRBJ2-1
CASSRLAGGYNEQFF
TGTGCCAGCAGCCGACTAGCGGGGGGCTACAATGAGCAGTTCTTC
>TRBD1|TRBV29-1|-|TRBJ2-2
CSVPGQGFTGELFF
TGCAGCGTTCCGGGACAGGGGTTTACCGGGGAGCTGTTTTTT
>-|TRBV14|-|TRBJ2-1
CASSQAGAYNEQFF
TGTGCCAGCAGCCAAGCAGGAGCCTACAATGAGCAGTTCTTC
>TRBD2|TRBV7-3|-|TRBJ2-3
CASSPEGIAGGHAMGQYF
TGTGCCAGCAGCCCAGAAGGAATAGCGGGGGGACATGCGATGGGGCAGTATTTT
>TRBD1|TRBV6-5|-|TRBJ1-2
CASSYSSGQGNGYTF
TGTGCCAGCAGTTACTCCTCGGGACAGGGAAATGGCTACACCTTC
>-|TRBV6-1|few|TRBJ1-1
CASSHAMNTEAFF
TGTGCCAGCAGTCATGCGATGAACACTGAAGCTTTCTTT
>-|TRBV6-5|-|TRBJ1-5
CASSGRGFSNQPQHF
TGTGCCAGCAGTGGCAGGGGATTTAGCAATCAGCCCCAGCATTTT
>TRBD1|TRBV20-1|-|TRBJ1-1
CSAGRTGENFF
TGCAGTGCTGGGCGGACAGGGGAGAACTTCTTT
>-|TRBV18|-|TRBJ1-6
CASSRTDRIDSRSSYNSPLHF
TGTGCCAGCTCCCGAACCGATCGAATAGACAGCAGGAGCTCCTATAATTCACCCCTCCACTTT
>-|TRBV28|-|TRBJ1-2
CASKSGSLGGYTF
TGTGCCAGCAAGTCAGGCTCATTGGGTGGCTACACCTTC
>-|TRBV4-3|-|TRBJ2-5
CASSQGGGGQETQYF
TGCGCCAGCAGCCAAGGGGGTGGTGGACAAGAGACCCAGTACTTC
>-|TRBV7-6|-|TRBJ1-1
CASSRRTLQNTEAFF
TGTGCCAGCAGCCGCCGGACCCTTCAGAACACTGAAGCTTTCTTT
>-|TRBV6-5|-|TRBJ2-7
CASSYSNRQYF
TGTGCCAGCAGTTACTCGAATCGACAGTACTTC
>-|TRBV4-3|-|TRBJ1-3
CASSLKGNGNTIYF
TGCGCCAGCAGCCTAAAGGGGAACGGAAACACCATATATTTT
>-|TRBV4-3|-|TRBJ1-6
CASSQVPTSLQGSSYNSPLHF
TGCGCCAGCAGCCAAGTTCCGACCTCACTACAGGGAAGCTCCTATAATTCACCCCTCCACTTT
>-|TRBV6-4|-|TRBJ2-1
CASSDRPTSKKYNEQFF
TGTGCCAGCAGTGATCGCCCAACGAGCAAAAAGTACAATGAGCAGTTCTTC
>TRBD2|TRBV7-9|-|TRBJ2-3
CASSLTSLAGATDTQYF
TGTGCCAGCAGCTTAACCTCCCTAGCGGGGGCCACAGATACGCAGTATTTT